Sequencing of this TCR beta chain was carried out in a study of beta chain features in type 1 diabetes. Notes on the study in general: Junctions at VDJ sites from type 1 diabetes patients had fewer insertions and more deletions. Equally in patients and controls, PCR might preferentially amplify shorter templates. Possibly, sequencing cDNA over-represented cells that had high TCR expression levels.

The CDR3 runs 14 residues. From germline, CDR1 is MNHEY and CDR2 SMNVEV (reference sequence). Trimming took off 5 bases at V and 7 bases at J, with 15 bases between the two ends. This clone was seen a few times. Its antigen remains unknown. Every isolated RNA sample was fully reverse transcribed, so sequencing captured expressed TCRB transcripts. About 3.6 million reads was the average for naive, central memory and regulatory T cell samples. Profiling relied on immunoSEQ multiplex PCR, and the TCRdb table lists in-frame clones only, not all of them. The sample has over 300,000 clones; less than 9.5% are singletons.

This clonotype was sampled from a woman aged 18-29 years in good health. Sequencing input: central memory CD4+ T cells from blood. The chain carries TRBV27 and TRBJ2-1, with no clear D. In nucleotides, the CDR3 is TGTGCCAGCAGTCCATGGACCGAGGCGAATGAGCAGTTCTTC. Protein product: CASSPWTEANEQFF.